The entry below describes one TCR beta chain. What it binds is unknown. The data are from a study of cytomegalovirus exposure and HLA in healthy donors. General study points: The authors enumerated roughly 160 TCR beta chains as linked to cytomegalovirus. Confirmation was obtained in vitro that a few CMV-associated chains are specific for CMV antigens. Per published reports, the classifier diagnosed cytomegalovirus status with high specificity and sensitivity. According to a subsequent analysis, TCR clusters identified in the first cohort showed a tendency to co-occur across the approximately 120 validation repertoires.

Some clones are missing from TCRdb's copy, which holds only in-frame ones; the method was immunoSEQ multiplex PCR. Among some 220,000 clones listed, approximately 90% were seen once. V was pared by 5 bases and J by 3 bases, with 1 base of the junction left unmatched. The CDR3 runs to 14 residues. Germline CDR1 reads MNHEY; CDR2 reads SVGAGI. V is TRBV6-5 and J is TRBJ1-6; 7 nucleotides agree with TRBD1. The clonotype was recovered from a woman between 18 and 29 years old in good health and CMV-seronegative. The sample was PBMCs. Here the CDR3 DNA reads TGTGCCAGCAGTCGACAGGGCTATAATTCACCCCTCCACTTT. Translating gives CASSRQGYNSPLHF.